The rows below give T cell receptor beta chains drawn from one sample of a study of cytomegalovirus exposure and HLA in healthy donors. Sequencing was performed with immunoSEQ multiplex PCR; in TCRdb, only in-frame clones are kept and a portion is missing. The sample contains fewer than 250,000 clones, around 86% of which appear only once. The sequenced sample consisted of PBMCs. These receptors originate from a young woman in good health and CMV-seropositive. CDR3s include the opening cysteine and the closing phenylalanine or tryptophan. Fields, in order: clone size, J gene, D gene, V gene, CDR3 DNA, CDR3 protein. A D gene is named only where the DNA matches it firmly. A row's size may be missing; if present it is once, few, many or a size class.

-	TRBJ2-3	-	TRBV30	TGTGCCTGGAACCCAGGGCCCGATACGCAGTATTTT	CAWNPGPDTQYF
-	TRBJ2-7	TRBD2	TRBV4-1	TGCGCCAGCAGCCAGGCAAGATCGAGCGGGAGTGGGTTTAGGTACGAGCAGTACTTC	CASSQARSSGSGFRYEQYF
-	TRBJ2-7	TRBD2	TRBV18	TGTGCCAGCTCACCAGGGAGGGGAGACACCTACGAGCAGTACTTC	CASSPGRGDTYEQYF
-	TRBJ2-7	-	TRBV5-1	TGCGCCAGCAGCTTGGATCCCGGGGGTGAGCAGTACTTC	CASSLDPGGEQYF
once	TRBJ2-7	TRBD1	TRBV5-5	TGTGCCAGCAGCTTTTACCGGGACAGGGGTTCCTACGAGCAGTACTTC	CASSFYRDRGSYEQYF
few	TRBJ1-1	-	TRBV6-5	TGTGCCAGCAGCAGAGGCTACACTGAAGCTTTCTTT	CASSRGYTEAFF
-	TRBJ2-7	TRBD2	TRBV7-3	TGTGCCAGCAGCTTACAGCGGGAATCGACCTACGAGCAGTACTTC	CASSLQRESTYEQYF
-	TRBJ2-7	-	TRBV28	TGTGCCAGCAGAGAGGCGCCTTCAAGCTCCTACGAGCAGTACTTC	CASREAPSSSYEQYF
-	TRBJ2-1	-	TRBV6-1	TGTGCCAGCGGGGTTGGGCGGGACCTCAATGAGCAGTTCTTC	CASGVGRDLNEQFF
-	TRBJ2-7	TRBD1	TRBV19	TGTGCCAGTAGCCCCGGGACAGGGTCCTACGAGCAGTACTTC	CASSPGTGSYEQYF
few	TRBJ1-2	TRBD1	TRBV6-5	TGTGCCAGCAACAGGGGCGGTACTCATGGCTACACCTTC	CASNRGGTHGYTF
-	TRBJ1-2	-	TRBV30	TGTGCCTACGATATAGCTTCGGCTAACTATGGCTACACCTTC	CAYDIASANYGYTF
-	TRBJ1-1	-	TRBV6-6	TGTGCCAGCAGTTACACGCAGGCCGCTGAAGCTTTCTTT	CASSYTQAAEAFF
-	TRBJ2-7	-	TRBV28	TGTGCCAGCAGTTCCCCCCAGGGGGGCGAGCAGTACTTC	CASSSPQGGEQYF
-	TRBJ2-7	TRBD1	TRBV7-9	TGTGCCAGCAGCTTCGGGACAGGGGTCCTGGTCTACGAGCAGTACTTC	CASSFGTGVLVYEQYF
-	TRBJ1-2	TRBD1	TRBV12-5	TGTGCTAGTGGTTTGATTTTGGGACAGGGTGGGAAGTATGGCTACACCTTC	CASGLILGQGGKYGYTF
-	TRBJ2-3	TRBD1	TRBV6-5	TGTGCCAGCAGTGAGGGACAGGGTGGAGAAAAGCAGTATTTT	CASSEGQGGEKQYF
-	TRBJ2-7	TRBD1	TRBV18	TGTGCCAGCTCGTTCACGTCGGGACAGGGATCCTACGAGCAGTACTTC	CASSFTSGQGSYEQYF
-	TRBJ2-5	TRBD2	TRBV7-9	TGTGCCAGCAGCTTAGGACTAGCGGTCCAAGAGACCCAGTACTTC	CASSLGLAVQETQYF
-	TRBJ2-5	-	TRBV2	TGTGCCAGCACCGGTAGGGGAGAGACCCAGTACTTC	CASTGRGETQYF
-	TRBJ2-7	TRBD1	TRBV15	TGTGCCACCAGCAGGGACAGGGTTCACGAGCAGTACTTC	CATSRDRVHEQYF
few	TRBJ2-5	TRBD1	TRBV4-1	TGCGCCAGCAGCCAAATACAGGGGCAGGGAGAGACCCAGTACTTC	CASSQIQGQGETQYF
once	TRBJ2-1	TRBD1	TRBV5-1	TGCGCCAGCAGCACATTACCGGGACAGGGATACAATGAGCAGTTCTTC	CASSTLPGQGYNEQFF
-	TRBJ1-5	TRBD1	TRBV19	TGTGCCAGTAGTATAACCGGGACAGGCACCAATCAGCCCCAGCATTTT	CASSITGTGTNQPQHF
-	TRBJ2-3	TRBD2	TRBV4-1	TGCGCCAGCAGCCAAAGTGGCGGGAGGGCCTCTTTAACAGATACGCAGTATTTT	CASSQSGGRASLTDTQYF
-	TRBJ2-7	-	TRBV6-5	TGTGCCAGCAGTTACTCGTTGGGACACAGCTCACAGGAATACTTC	CASSYSLGHSSQEYF
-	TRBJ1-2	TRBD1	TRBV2	TGTGCCAGCAGCCCCCGGCCACAGGGGGCGTATGGCTACACCTTC	CASSPRPQGAYGYTF
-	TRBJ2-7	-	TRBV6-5	TGTGCCAGCAGCCGCTCGACTGCAGCCTACGAGCAGTACTTC	CASSRSTAAYEQYF
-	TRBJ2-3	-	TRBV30	TGTGCCTGGCGTGTTCCCGACTCTGGTACGCAGTATTTT	CAWRVPDSGTQYF
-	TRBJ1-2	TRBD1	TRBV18	TGTGCCAGCTCACCTAGTCAGGACAGGGTTGGCTACACCTTC	CASSPSQDRVGYTF
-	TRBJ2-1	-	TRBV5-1	TGCGCCAGCAGCGCGGGGACTCCATACAATGAGCAGTTCTTC	CASSAGTPYNEQFF
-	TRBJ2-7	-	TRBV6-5	TGTGCCAGCAGTTACATCGATGCTAACGAGCAGTACTTC	CASSYIDANEQYF
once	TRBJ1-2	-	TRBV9	TGTGCCAGCAGCGTAGGGAGTTCGGCGAGACAGCACTATGGCTACACCTTC	CASSVGSSARQHYGYTF
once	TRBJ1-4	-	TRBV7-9	TGTGCCAGCAGCTCAAGGAGACCCCGGGACATTAATGAAAAACTGTTTTTT	CASSSRRPRDINEKLFF
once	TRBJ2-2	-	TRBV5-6	TGTGCCAGCAGCTTGGTCTCGTTTGCGAACACCGGGGAGCTGTTTTTT	CASSLVSFANTGELFF
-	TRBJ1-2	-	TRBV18	TGTGCCAGCTCTCCCACCCCAGGGGAAAGAAGTCGCTACACCTTC	CASSPTPGERSRYTF
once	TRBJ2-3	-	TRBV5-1	TGCGCCAGCAGCTTGGTACCGGGGACAACAGATACGCAGTATTTT	CASSLVPGTTDTQYF
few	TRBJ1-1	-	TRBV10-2	TGCGCCAGCAGTGAGGTAGGACAGTTCACTGAAGCTTTCTTT	CASSEVGQFTEAFF
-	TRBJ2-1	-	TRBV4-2	TGTGCCAGCAGCCAAGAACACACTGTAGGGGTAAATGAGCAGTTCTTC	CASSQEHTVGVNEQFF
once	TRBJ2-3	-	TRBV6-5	TGTGCCAGCAGTTACCCACAGCGGAAAACAGATACGCAGTATTTT	CASSYPQRKTDTQYF
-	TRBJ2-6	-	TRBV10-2	TGCGCCAGCACCATAACAGCCGGCAGAGATACGAGCTCTGGGGCCAACGTCCTGACTTTC	CASTITAGRDTSSGANVLTF
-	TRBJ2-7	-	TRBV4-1	TGCGCCACCAGGCTTGAAACAGGCACCTACGAGCAGTACTTC	CATRLETGTYEQYF
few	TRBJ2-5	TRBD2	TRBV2	TGTGCCAGCAGTGATCGACTAGCGGGAGGAGAGACCCAGTACTTC	CASSDRLAGGETQYF
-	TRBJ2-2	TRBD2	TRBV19	TGTGCCAGTAGTGCTAGACTAGCGGGGGGACCATATGTCGGGGAGCTGTTTTTT	CASSARLAGGPYVGELFF
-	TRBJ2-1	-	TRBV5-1	TGCGCCAGCAGCTCCGGACTCCCTTTGGATAGGGATGAGCAGTTCTTC	CASSSGLPLDRDEQFF